These 21 T cell receptor beta chains share one sample of origin, sequenced in a study of blood T cell repertoires in COVID-19. Data came from immunoSEQ multiplex PCR; TCRdb stores just in-frame clones and leaves some out. Among about 36,000 clones, roughly four fifths were seen once, and the ten largest hold less than 50%. Sequencing input: peripheral blood. The receptor source for this set is a human donor in a cohort sampled during active or convalescent COVID-19. The donor label of this sample is uncertain.

The V and J genes are TRBV7-2 and TRBJ2-7; 10 bases line up with TRBD1. Germline CDR1 SGHTA, CDR2 FQGNSA. V lost 3 bases, J lost 2 bases, and 4 bases stayed unmatched. The CDR3 extends over 15 amino acids. This chain's CDR3 is CASSLGQGFAYEQYF. CDR3 in DNA: TGTGCCAGCAGCTTGGGACAGGGGTTTGCCTACGAGCAGTACTTC.

This chain links TRBV18 with TRBJ1-2, with D possibly TRBD1 on 5 matching bases. Between the trimmed V and J ends, which lost 3 bases and 5 bases, there was a span of 16 bases. The CDR3 runs 15 residues. Per germline, CDR1 KGHSH and CDR2 LQKENI. The CDR3 DNA is TGTGCCAGCTCACCGGCGGGACTGAACCAATATGGCTACACCTTC. Translation gives CASSPAGLNQYGYTF.

Only a few counts were recorded for this clone. V and J are TRBV2 and TRBJ1-2; D is uncertain. Germline lookup yields CDR1 SNHLY and CDR2 FYNNEI. Trimming cost V 8 bases and J 4 bases, with 14 bases left between them. There are 13 residues in the CDR3. The chain's CDR3 is CASARESGYGYTF. The CDR3 bases are TGTGCCAGCGCCCGTGAGTCTGGCTATGGCTACACCTTC.

Here the CDR3 reads CASSGLLAGELFF. In nucleotides, the CDR3 is TGTGCCAGCAGCGGACTACTGGCCGGGGAGCTGTTTTTT. The chain is built from TRBV9 and TRBJ2-2; the D gene is possibly TRBD2 (5 bases). This CDR3 comprises 13 residues. The germline CDR1 and CDR2 sequences are SGDLS and YYNGEE. The V end was cut by 3 bases, the J end by 6 bases, with 9 bases between.

The chain has TRBV19 and TRBJ2-5, with D possibly TRBD1 on 6 matching bases. This CDR3 spans 11 amino acids. V shed 5 bases and J shed 8 bases, with 9 bases lying between them. CDR1 and CDR2 (germline): LNHDA, SQIVND (reference sequence). The DNA of the CDR3 is TGTGCCAGTAGTTCACAGGGTACCCAGTACTTC. Amino acid sequence: CASSSQGTQYF.

The chain has TRBV27 and TRBJ1-2, with TRBD1 as a possible D gene (5 bases). Trimming took off 3 bases at V and 8 bases at J, with 13 bases between the two ends. Looked up from germline, CDR1 is MNHEY and CDR2 is SMNVEV (reference sequence). CDR3 size: 13 residues. The CDR3 protein is CASSLGLAGGYTF. The DNA of the CDR3 is TGTGCCAGCAGTTTGGGGCTCGCGGGAGGCTACACCTTC.

This chain uses TRBV19 with TRBJ2-1; TRBD2 aligns across 10 bases. The J segment lost 10 bases and the V segment lost 6 bases, leaving 6 bases of the junction unmatched. The CDR3 consists of 13 residues. Germline V gene sequence: CDR1 LNHDA, CDR2 SQIVND (reference sequence). CDR3 amino acids: CASRKVAGGEQFF. In DNA, the CDR3 is TGTGCCAGTAGGAAGGTAGCGGGAGGCGAGCAGTTCTTC.

The rearrangement links TRBV6-5 to TRBJ1-2; unclear D gene. CDR3 length equals 13 residues. The V end was cut by 7 bases, the J end by 5 bases, with 14 bases between. Looked up from germline, CDR1 is MNHEY and CDR2 is SVGAGI. The CDR3 DNA is TGTGCCAGCAACTCTCGGGATCGGTATGGCTACACCTTC. It specifies CASNSRDRYGYTF.

V and J are TRBV20-1 and TRBJ2-7, with TRBD2 matching 9 bases. The V segment lost 3 bases and the J segment 1 base; nucleotides outside the gene matches: 7. Germline assignment: CDR1 DFQATT and CDR2 SNEGSKA (reference sequence). The CDR3 spans 15 residues. Here the CDR3 DNA reads TGCAGTGCTAGTAAACCCCTAGCGGGGTCCTACGAGCAGTACTTC. This codes for CSASKPLAGSYEQYF.

V usage is TRBV7-2 and J usage is TRBJ1-2, with TRBD1 as a possible D gene (5 bases). The CDR3 spans 13 residues. Deletions cut 3 bases from V and 6 bases from J, with 11 bases between. Germline lookup yields CDR1 SGHTA and CDR2 FQGNSA. CDR3 in DNA: TGTGCCAGCAGCTTCGGCCAGGGCGATGGCTACACCTTC. It translates to CASSFGQGDGYTF.

The genes are TRBV7-9 and TRBJ1-2; TRBD1 is a possible D gene (5 bases). Germline V gene sequence: CDR1 SEHNR, CDR2 FQNEAQ (reference sequence). Trimming removed 1 base at V and 4 bases at J, with 7 bases between. The CDR3 contains 13 residues. CDR3 sequence: CASSLDRSYGYTF. CDR3 nucleotide sequence: TGTGCCAGCAGCTTAGACAGGTCCTATGGCTACACCTTC. The full variable domain, with the rest looked up from reference TRBV7-9 and TRBJ1-2, is DTGVSQNPRHKITKRGQNVTFRCDPISEHNRLYWYRQTLGQGPEFLTYFQNEAQLEKSRLLSDRFSAERPKGSFSTLEIQRTEQGDSAMYLCASSLDRSYGYTFGSGTRLTVV.

The CDR3 sequence is CASSLAGANVLTF. Written as DNA, the CDR3 is TGTGCCAGCTCTTTAGCTGGGGCCAACGTCCTGACTTTC. The chain combines TRBV6-5 with TRBJ2-6, with unresolved D. CDR3 size: 13 residues. The germline CDR1 and CDR2 sequences are MNHEY and SVGAGI. V shed 8 bases and J shed 2 bases, with 7 bases lying between them.

V is TRBV7-2 and J is TRBJ2-2; 10 positions match TRBD2. The J segment lost 0 bases and the V segment lost 7 bases, leaving 5 bases of the junction unmatched. The length of the CDR3 is 16 residues. Looked up from germline, CDR1 is SGHTA and CDR2 is FQGNSA. The CDR3 DNA reads TGTGCCAGCACCAAAGCGGGAGGGTCGAACACCGGGGAGCTGTTTTTT. Protein sequence: CASTKAGGSNTGELFF.

The CDR3 DNA is TGTGCCAGTATGCCGGGACTAGCGGGATATAATGAGCAGTTCTTC. Translation: CASMPGLAGYNEQFF. The chain couples TRBV19 to TRBJ2-1; 13 nucleotides line up with TRBD2. The CDR3 contains 15 residues. Germline values: CDR1 LNHDA, CDR2 SQIVND (reference sequence). J lost 7 bases, V lost 7 bases, and 7 bases had no gene match.

The sample holds a few counts of this clone. The chain uses TRBV5-1 and TRBJ2-7; 11 bases match TRBD2. Germline V CDR1 and CDR2: SGHRS, YFSETQ. V was clipped by 2 bases and J by 3 bases; unmatched bases: 4. The CDR3 runs to 15 residues. This CDR3 reads CASSFLAGGNYEQYF. Written as DNA, the CDR3 is TGCGCCAGCAGCTTCCTAGCGGGAGGCAACTACGAGCAGTACTTC.

This chain connects TRBV24-1 to TRBJ2-5; 9 bases agree with TRBD1. The germline gives CDR1 KGHDR, CDR2 SFDVKD. With V trimmed by 3 bases and J by 3 bases, 4 bases remained unmatched. CDR3 length equals 15 residues. For the CDR3, the DNA is TGTGCCACCAGTGATAACAGGGGGCTAGAAGAGACCCAGTACTTC. Its protein product is CATSDNRGLEETQYF.

The chain uses TRBV5-1 and TRBJ2-1, with D tentatively TRBD2 (5 bases). V was pared by 0 bases and J by 0 bases, with 7 bases between. The CDR3 contains 15 residues. Looked up from germline, CDR1 is SGHRS and CDR2 is YFSETQ. DNA of the CDR3: TGCGCCAGCAGCTTGGGGGAGAGCTCCTACAATGAGCAGTTCTTC. As protein: CASSLGESSYNEQFF.

CDR3 loop: CASSLVQITDTQYF. Written as DNA, the CDR3 is TGCGCCAGCAGCTTGGTCCAGATCACAGATACGCAGTATTTT. The V call is TRBV5-1, the J call TRBJ2-3; D is undetermined. V was shortened by 0 bases and J by 2 bases, with 7 bases between the two germline ends. The CDR3 runs 14 residues. Germline V gives CDR1 SGHRS, CDR2 YFSETQ.

The chain couples TRBV19 to TRBJ1-3; D unresolved. The CDR3 is 14 amino acids. Trimming stripped 8 bases from V and 0 bases from J, with 11 bases between. The V gene's germline CDR1 is LNHDA and CDR2 SQIVND (reference sequence). The CDR3 protein is CASGQRPSGNTIYF. CDR3 sequence (DNA): TGTGCCAGTGGCCAGCGACCCTCTGGAAACACCATATATTTT.

The rearrangement links TRBV5-6 to TRBJ1-2; D might be TRBD1 (5 bases). Trimming removed 1 base from V and 4 bases from J, with 14 bases in between. The CDR3 has 15 amino acids. CDR1 SGHDT and CDR2 YYEEEE come from the germline V gene. The CDR3 nucleotides are TGTGCCAGCAGCTTGAGAGCCTTTAGGGGCTATGGCTACACCTTC. The encoded protein is CASSLRAFRGYGYTF.

The V gene is TRBV11-1, the J gene TRBJ1-1; 10 bases are a match to TRBD1. CDR1 is SGHAT, CDR2 FQDESV, per germline (reference sequence). With V trimmed by 5 bases and J by 5 bases, 5 bases remained unmatched. The CDR3 totals 14 residues. The CDR3 loop is CASSLDRGRTEAFF. The CDR3 DNA reads TGTGCCAGCAGCCTAGACAGGGGGCGGACTGAAGCTTTCTTT.